The 18 T cell receptor beta chains presented below share a single source sample, sequenced in a study of T cell responses to AZD1222 COVID-19 vaccine. Generated by immunoSEQ multiplex PCR, the TCRdb table keeps only in-frame clones and is missing some. In the table there are roughly 120,000 clones, 90% to 95% of which are singletons. The sequencing used peripheral blood, collected 28 days after the second AZD1222 dose. The origin of the receptors is an adult who received the AZD1222 COVID-19 vaccine.

The V call is TRBV6-5, the J call TRBJ2-7; D is perhaps TRBD1 (5 bases). V was cut by 8 bases and J by 2 bases, with 13 bases left in between. The CDR3 is 13 amino acids. The germline V gene encodes CDR1 MNHEY and CDR2 SVGAGI. This chain's CDR3 is CASYRTMAYEQYF. CDR3 coding DNA: TGTGCCAGCTACCGGACAATGGCCTACGAGCAGTACTTC.

The chain employs TRBV12-2 and TRBJ1-5; whether TRBD1, the table's D call, matches the DNA was not checked. TRBV12-2 is deemed a pseudogene. The CDR3 runs to 15 residues. The CDR3 sequence: CARCTPGQGDQPQHF. As DNA, the CDR3 is TGTGCAAGATGCACTCCCGGGCAGGGGGACCAGCCCCAGCATTTT.

This sequence joins TRBV12-3 or TRBV12-4 and TRBJ1-5; D remains ambiguous. V was pared by 1 base and J by 6 bases, with 7 bases between. The CDR3 sequence is 13 residues long. This CDR3 reads CASSLGVRQPQHF. CDR3 nucleotides: TGTGCCAGCAGTTTAGGTGTCCGTCAGCCCCAGCATTTT.

The chain recombines TRBV7-2 with TRBJ2-3; TRBD2 matches 10 bases. The germline CDR1 and CDR2 sequences are SGHTA and FQGNSA. The CDR3 runs 16 residues. V lost 5 bases, J lost 7 bases, and 12 bases stayed unmatched. The CDR3 sequence is CASSPQPSGGGNTQYF. The CDR3 bases are TGTGCCAGCAGCCCTCAGCCCAGCGGGGGGGGCAATACGCAGTATTTT.

The J gene is TRBJ1-2, the V gene TRBV7-2; the D gene is possibly TRBD1 (5 bases). Germline lookup yields CDR1 SGHTA and CDR2 FQGNSA. V dropped 5 bases and J dropped 0 bases, with 10 bases sitting between them. The CDR3 length is 14 residues. The CDR3 loop is CASSPGTANYGYTF. The CDR3 DNA sequence: TGTGCCAGCAGCCCTGGGACGGCTAACTATGGCTACACCTTC.

The rearrangement joins TRBV20-1 to TRBJ1-1; 8 bases align to TRBD1. V was clipped by 5 bases and J by 7 bases; unmatched bases: 3. The CDR3 is made up of 11 amino acids. Per the germline V gene, CDR1 is DFQATT and CDR2 is SNEGSKA (reference sequence). The DNA for the CDR3 is TGCAGTGCTCAACAGGGGGTTGAAGCTTTCTTT. This translates into CSAQQGVEAFF.

This rearrangement joins TRBV12-2 to TRBJ1-5; the table assigns TRBD1, which was not confirmed against the DNA. TRBV12-2 constitutes a pseudogene. This CDR3 region has 15 residues. The CDR3 bases are TGTGCAAGTCGCTCCCGGGACAGGGTTAATCAGCCCCAGCATTTT. As protein: CASRSRDRVNQPQHF.

The chain carries TRBV6-2 or TRBV6-3 and TRBJ2-3; 8 positions match TRBD1. V dropped 2 bases and J dropped 0; count of bases not matched to a gene: 4. Germline lookup yields CDR1 MNHEY and CDR2 SVGEGT. The CDR3 has 16 residues. The CDR3 nucleotides are TGTGCCAGCAGTTACGGGACAGGATCTAGCACAGATACGCAGTATTTT. Its translation: CASSYGTGSSTDTQYF.

The chain recombines TRBV18 with TRBJ2-2, with D tentatively TRBD1 (6 bases). This CDR3 is built from 17 residues. The V gene lost 2 bases and the J gene lost 3 bases, with 16 bases spanning the gap. The germline CDR1 and CDR2 sequences are KGHSH and LQKENI. Here the CDR3 reads CASSPIRAGADTGELFF. The CDR3 region has the DNA TGTGCCAGCTCACCAATCCGGGCAGGGGCGGACACCGGGGAGCTGTTTTTT.

This rearrangement joins TRBV10-3 to TRBJ2-3; D perhaps matches TRBD1 (6 bases). Trimming removed 2 bases from V and 0 bases from J, with 9 bases in between. This CDR3 contains 15 residues. The germline CDR1 and CDR2 sequences are ENHRY and SYGVKD. The CDR3 region has the DNA TGTGCCATCAGTGAGGACAGGACTAGCACAGATACGCAGTATTTT. Amino acid sequence: CAISEDRTSTDTQYF.

The chain joins TRBV10-3 to TRBJ2-5; no firm D call. Deletions cut 6 bases from V and 4 bases from J, with 12 bases between. CDR3 length equals 13 residues. CDR1 ENHRY and CDR2 SYGVKD come from the germline V gene. This chain's CDR3 is CAISLGPGETQYF. CDR3 sequence (DNA): TGTGCCATCAGCCTAGGACCAGGAGAGACCCAGTACTTC.

The chain has TRBV3-1 (or the pseudogene TRBV3-2) and TRBJ2-7, with TRBD1 matching 9 bases. V shed 1 base, J shed 4 bases, and the junction held 5 bases outside the gene matches. The length of the CDR3 is 15 residues. From germline, CDR1 is LGHDT and CDR2 YNNKEL (reference sequence). CDR3 nucleotides: TGTGCCAGCAGCCAAGCGGGGACAGGGAGGTACGAGCAGTACTTC. Residues: CASSQAGTGRYEQYF.

The chain links TRBV7-8 to TRBJ1-5, with unresolved D. The CDR3 spans 13 residues. Germline loops: CDR1 SGHVS, CDR2 FQNEAQ. The V gene lost 5 bases and the J gene lost 1 base, with 6 bases spanning the gap. CDR3 amino acids: CASSHGSNQPQHF. In DNA, the CDR3 is TGTGCCAGCAGCCATGGAAGCAATCAGCCCCAGCATTTT. Complete variable domain (other parts from reference TRBV7-8 and TRBJ1-5): GAGVSQSPRYKVAKRGQDVALRCDPISGHVSLFWYQQALGQGPEFLTYFQNEAQLDKSGLPSDRFFAERPEGSVSTLKIQRTQQEDSAVYLCASSHGSNQPQHFGDGTRLSIL.

This chain joins TRBV7-2 and TRBJ1-1; perhaps TRBD1 as D (5 bases). Trimming took off 6 bases at V and 5 bases at J, with 19 bases between the two ends. Per germline, CDR1 SGHTA and CDR2 FQGNSA. The CDR3 extends over 15 amino acids. The CDR3 nucleotides are TGTGCCAGCAGATTCTACCCCGACAGCAGGACTGAAGCTTTCTTT. It yields the protein CASRFYPDSRTEAFF.

This chain uses TRBV19 with TRBJ2-3; D is uncertain. Looked up from germline, CDR1 is LNHDA and CDR2 is SQIVND (reference sequence). The CDR3 is 11 amino acids. Trimming took off 6 bases at V and 0 bases at J, with 1 base between the two ends. As DNA, the CDR3 is TGTGCCAGTAGAAGCACAGATACGCAGTATTTT. It specifies CASRSTDTQYF.

This chain connects TRBV3-1 (or the pseudogene TRBV3-2) to TRBJ1-4; D remains ambiguous. Germline V gene sequence: CDR1 LGHDT, CDR2 YNNKEL (reference sequence). This CDR3 is 14 amino acids long. V lost 4 bases to trimming and J lost 9 bases, with 15 bases between them. CDR3 residues: CASSLGPTSKKLFF. The DNA for the CDR3 is TGTGCCAGCAGCCTTGGGCCCACCAGTAAAAAACTGTTTTTT.

In this sample, this clone turned up once. V is TRBV6-1 and J is TRBJ2-3; TRBD1 might be the D (6 bases). Looked up from germline, CDR1 is MNHNS and CDR2 is SASEGT. With 6 bases removed from V and 2 bases from J, the gap between germline ends came to 18 bases. The CDR3 length is 16 residues. The CDR3 sequence: CASREQGASNTDTQYF. The DNA for the CDR3 is TGTGCCAGCAGGGAACAGGGAGCGTCAAACACAGATACGCAGTATTTT.

The J gene is TRBJ1-4, the V gene TRBV5-1; D possibly corresponds to TRBD1 (5 bases). V was shortened by 4 bases and J by 1 base, with 11 bases between the two germline ends. CDR1 SGHRS and CDR2 YFSETQ come from the germline V gene. The CDR3 runs 15 residues. The CDR3 DNA follows: TGCGCCAGCAGCGATGAGGGGAGAACTAATGAAAAACTGTTTTTT. This gives the protein CASSDEGRTNEKLFF.